Shown below are 12 T cell receptor beta chains from a single sample sequenced in a study of T-cell memory formation after mild COVID-19. TCRdb fed the 5' RACE reads into MiXCR, producing one record per CDR3 protein. The repertoire holds 120,000 to 150,000 distinct CDR3 sequences, with about 6.1% as singletons. The sample taken for sequencing was PBMCs or a T cell subset sorted from them (not recorded which). The origin of the receptors is an adult woman who had mild COVID-19 (a few samples of this study predate the infection). Cell type and time point are not known.

This clonotype was counted ten times or more. J is TRBJ2-2 and V is TRBV12-3 or TRBV12-4, with 11 bases identical to TRBD2. The CDR3 contains 15 residues. V gave up 3 bases and J gave up 6 bases; unmatched junction bases: 3. CDR3 DNA sequence: TGTGCCAGCAGTTTGTTACTAGCGGGAGCCGGGGAGCTGTTTTTT. Translation gives CASSLLLAGAGELFF.

This clonotype was counted only a few times. V usage is TRBV7-6 and J usage is TRBJ1-3, with 7 bases matching TRBD1. CDR3 size: 15 residues. Trimming at V came to 6 bases and at J to 2 bases, leaving 7 bases not matched to a gene. Germline V CDR1 and CDR2: SGHVS, FNYEAQ. CDR3 in DNA: TGTGCCAGCAGAGAACAGGGGATGCCTGGAAACACCATATATTTT. Translation gives CASREQGMPGNTIYF.

This clonotype was counted many times. This sequence joins TRBV7-9 and TRBJ2-3; perhaps D is TRBD1 or TRBD2 (6 bases each). Looked up from germline, CDR1 is SEHNR and CDR2 is FQNEAQ (reference sequence). The CDR3 runs 15 residues. V was pared by 5 bases and J by 3 bases, with 15 bases between. As DNA, the CDR3 is TGTGCCAGCAGCCCTCGGGGGCGCGGGACAGATACGCAGTATTTT. It yields the protein CASSPRGRGTDTQYF.

Many counts were recorded for this clonotype. This chain links TRBV20-1 with TRBJ2-2; 12 bases are a match to TRBD2. The CDR3 consists of 16 residues. The germline gives CDR1 DFQATT, CDR2 SNEGSKA (reference sequence). Trimming removed 3 bases from V and 2 bases from J; junction bases left unmatched: 4. CDR3 bases: TGCAGTGCTAGGCCTAGCGGGAGGGTAAACACCGGGGAGCTGTTTTTT. Its translation is CSARPSGRVNTGELFF.

J is TRBJ1-3 and V is TRBV7-7; D gene unclear. The CDR3 has 15 residues. V lost 1 base and J lost 0, with 7 bases in between. The V gene's germline CDR1 is SSHAT and CDR2 FNYEAQ (reference sequence). Here the CDR3 reads CASSLGRSSGNTIYF. The CDR3 coding sequence is TGTGCCAGCAGCTTAGGACGGAGCTCTGGAAACACCATATATTTT.

This clonotype was found many times. The V and J genes are TRBV5-1 and TRBJ2-2; 8 positions agree with TRBD1. Germline CDR1 SGHRS, CDR2 YFSETQ. The V and J ends lost 4 bases and 5 bases, in that order; junction bases with no gene match: 4. The CDR3 covers 14 residues. CDR3 sequence (DNA): TGCGCCAGCAGCCCGAGACAGGGGACCGGGGAGCTGTTTTTT. This gives the protein CASSPRQGTGELFF.

The V and J genes are TRBV12-3 or TRBV12-4 and TRBJ1-4, with D unresolved. The CDR3 sequence is 13 residues long. V lost 4 bases to trimming and J lost 8 bases, with 11 bases between them. As DNA, the CDR3 is TGTGCCAGCAGTTCCCAGAATAGAGAAAAACTGTTTTTT. Protein sequence: CASSSQNREKLFF.

This clonotype was counted a few times. The chain recombines TRBV15 with TRBJ1-1; D perhaps matches TRBD1 (6 bases). In germline, CDR1 is LNHNV, CDR2 YYDKDF (reference sequence). The ends were cut back, 0 bases at V and 5 bases at J, with 16 bases in the middle. The CDR3 runs 16 residues. The CDR3 nucleotides are TGTGCCACCAGCAGAGATCTCGCCCGAAGGGGGACTGAAGCTTTCTTT. Its protein product is CATSRDLARRGTEAFF.

Ten or more counts support this clonotype. This sequence joins TRBV11-2 and TRBJ1-4; D gene ambiguous. Germline lookup yields CDR1 SGHAT and CDR2 FQNNGV. The V gene lost 0 bases and the J gene lost 5 bases, with 7 bases spanning the gap. CDR3 length equals 14 residues. The CDR3 protein is CASSLDLGNEKLFF. The CDR3 region has the DNA TGTGCCAGCAGCTTAGATTTGGGGAATGAAAAACTGTTTTTT.

The sample holds many counts of this clonotype. The chain combines TRBV5-1 with TRBJ2-1; the D is unclear. The V end was cut by 0 bases, the J end by 6 bases, with 13 bases between. Germline CDR1 is SGHRS and CDR2 is YFSETQ. The CDR3 has 15 residues. CDR3 coding DNA: TGCGCCAGCAGCTTGGTGGCAGCACCAGGCAATGAGCAGTTCTTC. This gives the protein CASSLVAAPGNEQFF.

This clonotype appeared a few times. CDR3 nucleotides: TGTGCCAGCAGCGCCTGGACAGGGCCCAACTATGGCTACACCTTC. Amino acid sequence: CASSAWTGPNYGYTF. The chain combines TRBV9 with TRBJ1-2, with TRBD1 matching 8 bases. The V segment lost 3 bases and the J segment 2 bases; nucleotides outside the gene matches: 6. Per the germline V gene, CDR1 is SGDLS and CDR2 is YYNGEE. The length of the CDR3 is 15 residues.

This clonotype was recorded at least ten times. The CDR3, as DNA: TGTGCCAGCAGCGAGACAGGCTGGGTAGATACGCAGTATTTT. This encodes CASSETGWVDTQYF. The rearrangement joins TRBV28 to TRBJ2-3, with D maybe TRBD1 (6 bases). Germline values: CDR1 MDHEN, CDR2 SYDVKM. V was clipped by 6 bases and J by 5 bases, with 15 bases between them. CDR3 length: 14 residues. Filled out from reference TRBV28 and TRBJ2-3, the complete variable domain reads DVKVTQSSRYLVKRTGEKVFLECVQDMDHENMFWYRQDPGLGLRLIYFSYDVKMKEKGDIPEGYSVSREKKERFSLILESASTNQTSMYLCASSETGWVDTQYFGPGTRLTVL.